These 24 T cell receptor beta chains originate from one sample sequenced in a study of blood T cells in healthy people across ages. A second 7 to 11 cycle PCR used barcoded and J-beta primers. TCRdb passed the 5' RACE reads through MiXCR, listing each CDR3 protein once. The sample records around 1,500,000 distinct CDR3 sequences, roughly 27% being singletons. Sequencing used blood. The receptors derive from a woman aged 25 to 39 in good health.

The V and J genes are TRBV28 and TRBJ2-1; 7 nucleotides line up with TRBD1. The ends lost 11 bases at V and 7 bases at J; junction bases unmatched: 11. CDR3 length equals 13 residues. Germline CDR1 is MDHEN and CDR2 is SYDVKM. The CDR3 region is CAGTGQPRNEQFF. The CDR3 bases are TGTGCCGGCACGGGACAGCCACGAAATGAGCAGTTCTTC.

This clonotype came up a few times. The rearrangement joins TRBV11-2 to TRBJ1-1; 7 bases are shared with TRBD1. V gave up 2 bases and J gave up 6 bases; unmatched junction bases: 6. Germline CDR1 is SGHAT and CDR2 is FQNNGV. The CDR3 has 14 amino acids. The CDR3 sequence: CASSLPDRESEAFF. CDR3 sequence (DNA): TGTGCCAGCAGCTTACCTGACAGGGAATCTGAAGCTTTCTTT.

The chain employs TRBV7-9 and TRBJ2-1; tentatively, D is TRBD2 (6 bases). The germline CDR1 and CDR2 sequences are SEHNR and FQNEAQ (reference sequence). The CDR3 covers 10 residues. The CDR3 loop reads CACGANEQFF. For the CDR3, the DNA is TGTGCGTGCGGGGCCAATGAGCAGTTCTTC.

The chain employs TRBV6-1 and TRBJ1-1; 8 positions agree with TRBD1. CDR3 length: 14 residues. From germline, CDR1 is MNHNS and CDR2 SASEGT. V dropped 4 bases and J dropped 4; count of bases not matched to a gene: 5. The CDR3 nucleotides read TGTGCCAGCAGTGTACAGGGGGAGAGCACTGAAGCTTTCTTT. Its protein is CASSVQGESTEAFF.

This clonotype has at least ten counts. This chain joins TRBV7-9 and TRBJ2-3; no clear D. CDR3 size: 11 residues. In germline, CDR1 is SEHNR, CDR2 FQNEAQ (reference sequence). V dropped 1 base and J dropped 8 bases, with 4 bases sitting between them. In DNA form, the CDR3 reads TGTGCCAGCAGCTTAGGGCTTACGCAGTATTTT. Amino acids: CASSLGLTQYF.

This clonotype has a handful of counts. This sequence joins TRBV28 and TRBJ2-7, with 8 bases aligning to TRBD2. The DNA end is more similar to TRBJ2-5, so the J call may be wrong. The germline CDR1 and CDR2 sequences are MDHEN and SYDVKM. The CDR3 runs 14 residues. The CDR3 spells CASRPGTSSQTQYF. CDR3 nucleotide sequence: TGTGCCAGCAGACCCGGGACTAGTTCACAGACCCAGTACTTC.

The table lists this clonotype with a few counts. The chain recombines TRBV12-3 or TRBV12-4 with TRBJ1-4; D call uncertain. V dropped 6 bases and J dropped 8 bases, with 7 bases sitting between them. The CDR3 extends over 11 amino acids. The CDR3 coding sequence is TGTGCCAGCAGCTTTAGCGAAAAACTGTTTTTT. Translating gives CASSFSEKLFF.

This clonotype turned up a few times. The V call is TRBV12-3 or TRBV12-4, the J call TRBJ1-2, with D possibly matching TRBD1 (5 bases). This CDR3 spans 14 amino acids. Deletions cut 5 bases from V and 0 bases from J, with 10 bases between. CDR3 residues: CASSDSLPNYGYTF. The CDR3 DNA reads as TGTGCCAGCAGTGACAGCCTTCCTAACTATGGCTACACCTTC.

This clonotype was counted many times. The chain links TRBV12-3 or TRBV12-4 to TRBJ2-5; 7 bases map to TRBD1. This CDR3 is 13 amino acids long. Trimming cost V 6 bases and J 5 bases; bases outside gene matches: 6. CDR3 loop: CASRTTGAETQYF. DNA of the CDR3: TGTGCCAGCAGGACAACAGGGGCGGAGACCCAGTACTTC.

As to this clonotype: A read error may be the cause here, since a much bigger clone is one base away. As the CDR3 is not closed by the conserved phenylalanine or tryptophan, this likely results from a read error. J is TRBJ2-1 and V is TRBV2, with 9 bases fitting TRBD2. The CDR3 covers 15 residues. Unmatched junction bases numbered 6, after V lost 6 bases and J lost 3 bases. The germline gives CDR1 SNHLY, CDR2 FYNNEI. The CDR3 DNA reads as TGTGCCAGCAGGCCTAGCGGGAACCTCTACAATGAGCAGTTCGTC. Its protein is CASRPSGNLYNEQFV.

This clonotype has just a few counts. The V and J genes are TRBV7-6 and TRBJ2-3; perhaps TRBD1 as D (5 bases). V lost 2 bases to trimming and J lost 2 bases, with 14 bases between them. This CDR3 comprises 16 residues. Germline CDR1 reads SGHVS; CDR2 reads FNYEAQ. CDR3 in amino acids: CASSLSVQGITDTQYF. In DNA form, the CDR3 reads TGTGCCAGCAGCTTATCTGTTCAGGGCATCACAGATACGCAGTATTTT. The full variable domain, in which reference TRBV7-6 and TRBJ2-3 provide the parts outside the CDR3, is GAGVSQSPRYKVTKRGQDVALRCDPISGHVSLYWYRQALGQGPEFLTYFNYEAQQDKSGLPNDRFSAERPEGSISTLTIQRTEQRDSAMYRCASSLSVQGITDTQYFGPGTRLTVL.

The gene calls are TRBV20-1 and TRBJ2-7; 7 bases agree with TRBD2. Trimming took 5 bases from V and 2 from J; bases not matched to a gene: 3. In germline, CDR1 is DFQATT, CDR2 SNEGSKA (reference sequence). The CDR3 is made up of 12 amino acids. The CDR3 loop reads CSASTSAYEQYF. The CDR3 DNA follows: TGCAGTGCTTCTACTAGCGCCTACGAGCAGTACTTC.

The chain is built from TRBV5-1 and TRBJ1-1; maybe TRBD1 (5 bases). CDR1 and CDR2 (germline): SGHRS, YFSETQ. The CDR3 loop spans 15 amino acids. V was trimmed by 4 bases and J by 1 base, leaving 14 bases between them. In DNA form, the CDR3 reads TGCGCCAGCAGCGGGAGGGGCGATGAGAACACTGAAGCTTTCTTT. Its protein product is CASSGRGDENTEAFF.

This CDR3 is CSARVTGGQSSETQYF. The CDR3 DNA is TGCAGTGCTAGAGTGACCGGGGGCCAGTCCTCAGAGACCCAGTACTTC. V usage is TRBV20-1 and J usage is TRBJ2-5; tentatively, D is TRBD1 or TRBD2 (6 bases each). Germline V gene sequence: CDR1 DFQATT, CDR2 SNEGSKA (reference sequence). Trimming stripped 1 base from V and 4 bases from J, with 19 bases between. The CDR3 has 16 amino acids.

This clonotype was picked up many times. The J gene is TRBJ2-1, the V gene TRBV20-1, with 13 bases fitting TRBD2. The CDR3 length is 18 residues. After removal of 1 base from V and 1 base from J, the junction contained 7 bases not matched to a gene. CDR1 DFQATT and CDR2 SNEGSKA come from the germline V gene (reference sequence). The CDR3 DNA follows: TGCAGTGCTAGAGGTGGACTAGCGGGAGTAAGGTCCTACAATGAGCAGTTCTTC. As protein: CSARGGLAGVRSYNEQFF.

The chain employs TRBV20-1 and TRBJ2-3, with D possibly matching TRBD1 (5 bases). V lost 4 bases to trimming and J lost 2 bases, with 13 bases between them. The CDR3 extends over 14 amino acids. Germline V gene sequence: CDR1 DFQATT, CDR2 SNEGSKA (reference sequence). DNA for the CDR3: TGCAGTGCTAACGAGGCAGGGTACACAGATACGCAGTATTTT. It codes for CSANEAGYTDTQYF.

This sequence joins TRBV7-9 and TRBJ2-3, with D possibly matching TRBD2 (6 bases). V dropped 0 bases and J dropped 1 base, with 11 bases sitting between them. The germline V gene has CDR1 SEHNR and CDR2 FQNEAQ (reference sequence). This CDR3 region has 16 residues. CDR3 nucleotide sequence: TGTGCCAGCAGCTTAGCTGCGGGGAGCCGCACAGATACGCAGTATTTT. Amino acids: CASSLAAGSRTDTQYF.

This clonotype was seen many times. The CDR3 loop is CSARDRRDSYEQYF. The CDR3 DNA reads TGCAGTGCTAGAGATCGGCGGGACTCCTACGAGCAGTACTTC. The chain has TRBV20-1 and TRBJ2-7; TRBD2 is a possible D gene (6 bases). The length of the CDR3 is 14 residues. The V end was cut by 0 bases, the J end by 0 bases, with 9 bases between. Germline V CDR1 and CDR2: DFQATT, SNEGSKA (reference sequence).

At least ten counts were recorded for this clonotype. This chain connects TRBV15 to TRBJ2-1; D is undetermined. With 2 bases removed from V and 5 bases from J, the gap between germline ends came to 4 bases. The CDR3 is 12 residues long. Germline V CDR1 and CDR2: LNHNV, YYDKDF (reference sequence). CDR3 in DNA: TGTGCCACCAGCAGAAACCACAATGAGCAGTTCTTC. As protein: CATSRNHNEQFF.

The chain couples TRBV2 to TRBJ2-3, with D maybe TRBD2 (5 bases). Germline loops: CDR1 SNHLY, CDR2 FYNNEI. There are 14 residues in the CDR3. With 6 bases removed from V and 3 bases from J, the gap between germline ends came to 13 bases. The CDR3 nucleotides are TGTGCCAGCAGCGCTTTGGGGAGAACAGATACGCAGTATTTT. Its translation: CASSALGRTDTQYF.

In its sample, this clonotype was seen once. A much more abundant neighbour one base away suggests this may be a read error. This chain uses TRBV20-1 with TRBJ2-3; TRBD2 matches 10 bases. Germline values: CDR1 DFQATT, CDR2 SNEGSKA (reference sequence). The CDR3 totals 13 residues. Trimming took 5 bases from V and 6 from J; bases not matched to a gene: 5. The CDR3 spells CSAGGSGRDTQYF. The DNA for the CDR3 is TGCAGTGCTGGAGGTAGCGGGAGGGATACGCAGTATTTT.

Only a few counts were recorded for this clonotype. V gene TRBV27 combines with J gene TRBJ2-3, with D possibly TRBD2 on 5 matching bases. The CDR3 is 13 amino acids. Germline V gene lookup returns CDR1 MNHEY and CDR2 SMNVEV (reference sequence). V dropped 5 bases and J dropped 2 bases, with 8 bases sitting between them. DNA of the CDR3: TGTGCCAGCAGTAAGCGGTACACAGATACGCAGTATTTT. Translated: CASSKRYTDTQYF.

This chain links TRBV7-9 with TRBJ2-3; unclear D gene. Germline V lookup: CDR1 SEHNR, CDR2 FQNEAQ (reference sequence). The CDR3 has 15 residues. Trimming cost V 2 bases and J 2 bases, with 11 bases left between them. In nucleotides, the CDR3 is TGTGCCAGCAGCTTAAATTTGATGGACACAGATACGCAGTATTTT. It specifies CASSLNLMDTDTQYF.

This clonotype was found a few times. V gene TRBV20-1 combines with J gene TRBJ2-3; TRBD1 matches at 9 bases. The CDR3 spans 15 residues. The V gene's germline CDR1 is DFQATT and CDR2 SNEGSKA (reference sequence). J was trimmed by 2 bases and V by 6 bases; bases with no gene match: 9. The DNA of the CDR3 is TGCAGTGCGGGAGGGGGACAGGGAGACACAGATACGCAGTATTTT. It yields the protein CSAGGGQGDTDTQYF.